This T cell receptor (beta chain) was found in a study of human T cells and chemical hapten exposure. Unique molecular identifiers were linked by the library to individual cDNA molecules. Using its own MiXCR run on the RACE reads, TCRdb lists one record per CDR3 protein. The sample shows roughly 71,000 distinct CDR3 sequences, roughly 6.1% of them seen only once. This clonotype was found many times. The V and J ends lost 4 bases and 11 bases, in that order; junction bases with no gene match: 3. Germline-derived CDR1 and CDR2 are MNHEY and SVGAGI. The CDR3 contains 11 residues. Noted time point: healthy volunteer bleed at 6 weeks. It was from unfractionated whole blood that total RNA was extracted.

V gene TRBV6-5 combines with J gene TRBJ1-1; 8 bases map to TRBD1. This clonotype originated in a female donor in good health. Some clones in this sample may be carry-over from other donors' samples. The material sequenced was whole blood. The CDR3 nucleotides read TGTGCCAGCAGTTCGACAGGGGAGGCTTTCTTT. Its protein is CASSSTGEAFF.